Below, 21 T cell receptor beta chains from the same sample are listed, as sequenced in a study of blood T cell repertoires in COVID-19. Assay: immunoSEQ multiplex PCR; the TCRdb copy retains only in-frame clones and omits some. The sample yields 450,000 to 500,000 clones, roughly 90% seen once. The sequencing input was PBMCs or T cells enriched from blood (not recorded which). The receptor set was obtained from a woman between 18 and 29 years old who had recovered from COVID-19.

The chain carries TRBV3-1 (or the pseudogene TRBV3-2) and TRBJ1-5; TRBD1 matches at 7 bases. CDR3 length equals 13 residues. Germline loops: CDR1 LGHDT, CDR2 YNNKEL (reference sequence). V lost 4 bases, J lost 6 bases, and 3 bases stayed unmatched. The CDR3: CASSRGGGQPQHF. In DNA form, the CDR3 reads TGTGCCAGCAGCCGAGGGGGCGGTCAGCCCCAGCATTTT.

The V gene is TRBV29-1, the J gene TRBJ2-3, with D possibly TRBD1 on 6 matching bases. Trimming stripped 6 bases from V and 0 bases from J, with 16 bases between. Germline V CDR1 and CDR2: SQVTM, ANQGSEA. This CDR3 has 15 amino acids. CDR3 bases: TGCAGCGTGGCCAATCCGGGACACAGCACAGATACGCAGTATTTT. Translating gives CSVANPGHSTDTQYF.

The chain joins TRBV7-2 to TRBJ2-3, with D possibly matching TRBD2 (5 bases). CDR1 SGHTA and CDR2 FQGNSA come from the germline V gene. The CDR3 is made up of 14 amino acids. Trimming stripped 5 bases from V and 4 bases from J, with 13 bases between. CDR3 in DNA: TGTGCCAGCAGCCCCGGCGGGCTGCCAGATACGCAGTATTTT. Translated: CASSPGGLPDTQYF.

This clone was seen only a few times. The V gene is TRBV7-8, the J gene TRBJ2-1; maybe TRBD2 (7 bases). Per germline, CDR1 SGHVS and CDR2 FQNEAQ. The CDR3 loop spans 15 amino acids. Trimming cost V 1 base and J 6 bases, with 13 bases left between them. The CDR3 DNA is TGTGCCAGCAGCTTAGAGGGGGGCGGGGGCAATGAGCAGTTCTTC. Translated: CASSLEGGGGNEQFF.

CDR3 loop: CASSQVASERGTQYF. In DNA, the CDR3 is TGTGCCAGCAGCCAAGTGGCTAGCGAAAGGGGTACGCAGTATTTT. The chain joins TRBV3-1 (or the pseudogene TRBV3-2) to TRBJ2-3; D possibly corresponds to TRBD2 (6 bases). V was pared by 1 base and J by 8 bases, with 16 bases between. The CDR3 length is 15 residues. The germline V gene has CDR1 LGHDT and CDR2 YNNKEL (reference sequence).

The J gene is TRBJ1-1, the V gene TRBV6-5; no clear D gene. V was pared by 6 bases and J by 2 bases, with 13 bases between. Germline V gene lookup returns CDR1 MNHEY and CDR2 SVGAGI. CDR3 length: 14 residues. The CDR3 nucleotides read TGTGCCAGCAGGGAGCGCTTAGACAACACTGAAGCTTTCTTT. Its translation: CASRERLDNTEAFF.

The gene calls are TRBV6-6 and TRBJ2-1; 7 bases align to TRBD1. CDR1 MNHNY and CDR2 SVGAGI come from the germline V gene (reference sequence). The junction had 5 bases not matched to a gene; V was cut back by 0 bases and J by 6 bases. This CDR3 has 15 amino acids. The CDR3 reads CASSYSPGTANEQFF. In DNA, the CDR3 is TGTGCCAGCAGTTACTCCCCAGGGACAGCCAATGAGCAGTTCTTC.

This clone was counted a single time. The rearrangement joins TRBV7-2 to TRBJ1-4; a possible D gene is TRBD1 (5 bases). Per the germline V gene, CDR1 is SGHTA and CDR2 is FQGNSA. V shed 6 bases and J shed 7 bases, with 12 bases lying between them. This CDR3 has 13 residues. The CDR3 spells CASSSGGGEKLFF. The CDR3 DNA sequence: TGTGCCAGCAGTTCCGGGGGGGGTGAAAAACTGTTTTTT.

The V and J genes are TRBV21-1 and TRBJ2-3; the DNA was not compared with TRBD1, the D call given in the table. TRBV21-1 is deemed a pseudogene. This CDR3 has 17 residues. The CDR3 DNA is TGTGCCAGCAGCAAAGGGACCCACAGGGATAGCACAGATACGCAGTATTTT. Protein product: CASSKGTHRDSTDTQYF.

J is TRBJ1-2 and V is TRBV5-1; 7 nucleotides agree with TRBD1. Germline V gives CDR1 SGHRS, CDR2 YFSETQ. The trim removed 3 bases at V and 3 bases at J, leaving 5 bases unmatched. This CDR3 is built from 14 residues. This chain's CDR3 is CASSSGGKDYGYTF. DNA of the CDR3: TGCGCCAGCAGCTCAGGGGGGAAGGACTATGGCTACACCTTC.

The count of this clone is one. The CDR3 nucleotides read TGCGCCAGCAGCAAGGACAGGGAAACCTACAATGAGCAGTTCTTC. Translating it yields CASSKDRETYNEQFF. The gene calls are TRBV5-1 and TRBJ2-1, with 8 nucleotides matching TRBD1. V gave up 4 bases and J gave up 2 bases; unmatched junction bases: 5. Germline CDR1 reads SGHRS; CDR2 reads YFSETQ. The CDR3 covers 15 residues.

In this sample, this clone turned up once. The chain couples TRBV27 to TRBJ2-7, with 9 bases fitting TRBD1. The CDR3 runs to 15 residues. J was trimmed by 7 bases and V by 5 bases; bases with no gene match: 12. Germline CDR1 is MNHEY and CDR2 is SMNVEV (reference sequence). The CDR3 spells CASSPNRGRIGEQYF. The CDR3 DNA reads as TGTGCCAGCAGTCCCAACAGGGGGCGGATCGGAGAGCAGTACTTC.

CDR3: CAISYNKRGDTDTQYF. CDR3 coding DNA: TGTGCCATCAGTTATAATAAGCGGGGGGATACAGATACGCAGTATTTT. The rearrangement joins TRBV10-3 to TRBJ2-3, with 9 positions matching TRBD2. The CDR3 has 16 amino acids. Trimming took 5 bases from V and 3 from J; bases not matched to a gene: 9. Germline values: CDR1 ENHRY, CDR2 SYGVKD.

The chain combines TRBV27 with TRBJ1-2; 10 bases map to TRBD1. Germline CDR1 and CDR2: MNHEY and SMNVEV (reference sequence). Trimming removed 7 bases from V and 7 bases from J; junction bases left unmatched: 12. CDR3 length equals 15 residues. CDR3 nucleotides: TGTGCCAGCACCTCACTGGACAGGGGGAAAAGTGGCTACACCTTC. Translating it yields CASTSLDRGKSGYTF.

J is TRBJ1-2 and V is TRBV2, with 10 bases aligning to TRBD1. Germline V gene lookup returns CDR1 SNHLY and CDR2 FYNNEI. Losses at the gene ends were 6 bases for V and 7 bases for J; bases not matched to a gene: 11. This CDR3 is built from 15 residues. The CDR3 bases are TGTGCCAGCAGGGGACAGGGGTCCGCCTCGGGTGGCTACACCTTC. This sequence encodes CASRGQGSASGGYTF.

The rearrangement uses TRBV7-2 and TRBJ1-2; 11 nucleotides agree with TRBD1. The CDR3 has 15 residues. Per the germline V gene, CDR1 is SGHTA and CDR2 is FQGNSA. Losses at the gene ends were 4 bases for V and 7 bases for J; bases not matched to a gene: 8. This chain's CDR3 is CASSSRTGGLAGYTF. The CDR3 DNA reads TGTGCCAGCAGCTCCCGGACAGGGGGCCTGGCTGGCTACACCTTC.

This clone has just one count. The chain recombines TRBV5-1 with TRBJ1-1, with D tentatively TRBD1 (5 bases). The V end lost 3 bases, the J end lost 5 bases, and 17 bases lay between the germline ends. The CDR3 contains 15 residues. CDR1 is SGHRS, CDR2 YFSETQ, per germline. This CDR3 is CASSWGVEKYTEAFF. CDR3 in DNA: TGCGCCAGCAGCTGGGGGGTCGAGAAATATACTGAAGCTTTCTTT.

In the case of this clone: Other DNA sequences in this specimen translate into the identical CDR3. The gene calls are TRBV9 and TRBJ1-5, with D perhaps matching TRBD1 (6 bases). V shed 4 bases and J shed 2 bases, with 7 bases lying between them. The CDR3 spans 13 residues. Germline CDR1 SGDLS, CDR2 YYNGEE. CDR3 nucleotides: TGTGCCAGCAGCCCAGGGGGCAATCAGCCCCAGCATTTT. Protein product: CASSPGGNQPQHF.

The CDR3 bases are TGTGCCAGCAGCCGGGGGCGGCAGGGGGATGCGGAGACCCAGTACTTC. It specifies CASSRGRQGDAETQYF. The rearrangement links TRBV5-4 to TRBJ2-5, with D perhaps TRBD1 (7 bases). Trimming stripped 4 bases from V and 5 bases from J, with 21 bases between. Germline lookup yields CDR1 SGHNT and CDR2 YYREEE (reference sequence). This CDR3 has 16 amino acids.

This clone came up once. In DNA, the CDR3 is TGTGCCTGGACTCCCGACAGGGTGAACACTGAAGCTTTCTTT. This codes for CAWTPDRVNTEAFF. V and J are TRBV30 and TRBJ1-1; 7 bases align to TRBD1. This CDR3 contains 14 residues. V lost 4 bases and J lost 0; bases outside the gene matches: 5. Germline-derived CDR1 and CDR2 are GTSNPN and SVGIG (reference sequence).

CDR3 loop: CASSSGIDSGAWNTEAFF. For the CDR3, the DNA is TGTGCCAGCAGCTCAGGGATCGATTCAGGGGCCTGGAACACTGAAGCTTTCTTT. The chain has TRBV7-2 and TRBJ1-1, with D possibly being TRBD1 (6 bases). Germline V gene data show CDR1 as SGHTA and CDR2 as FQGNSA. The CDR3 has 18 amino acids. V was shortened by 4 bases and J by 1 base, with 22 bases between the two germline ends.